This TCR beta chain is drawn from a study of blood T cell repertoires in COVID-19. After removal of 6 bases from V and 7 bases from J, the junction contained 7 bases not matched to a gene. CDR1 is MNHEY and CDR2 is SVGAGI in the germline V gene. This CDR3 comprises 15 residues. TCRdb's copy holds only in-frame clones and misses some; the assay was immunoSEQ multiplex PCR. This sample has roughly 250,000 clones; roughly 91% occur once, and the top ten carry 0.83%. This clonotype originated in a young man with COVID-19, enrolled during active disease. The specimen was peripheral blood. This chain joins TRBV6-5 and TRBJ1-5; 12 positions agree with TRBD1. The CDR3 DNA reads as TGTGCCAGCAGCCCGGGACAGGGGGCCTGGCAGCCCCAGCATTTT. This encodes CASSPGQGAWQPQHF.